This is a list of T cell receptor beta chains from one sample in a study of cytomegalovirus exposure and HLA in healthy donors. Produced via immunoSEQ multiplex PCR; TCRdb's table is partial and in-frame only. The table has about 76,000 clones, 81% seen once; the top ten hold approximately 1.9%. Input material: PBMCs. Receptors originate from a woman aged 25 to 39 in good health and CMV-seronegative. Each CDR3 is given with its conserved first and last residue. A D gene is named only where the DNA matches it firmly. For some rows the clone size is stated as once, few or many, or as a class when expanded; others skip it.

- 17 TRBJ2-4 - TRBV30 CAWSVHIGRSAKNIQYF TGTGCCTGGAGTGTACATATAGGCAGGTCAGCCAAAAACATTCAGTACTTC
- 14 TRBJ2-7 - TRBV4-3 CASSQTTGSYEQYF TGCGCCAGCAGCCAAACGACAGGCTCCTACGAGCAGTACTTC
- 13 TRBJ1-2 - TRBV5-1 CASSLPGAGGYTF TGCGCCAGCAGCTTGCCAGGGGCAGGCGGCTACACCTTC
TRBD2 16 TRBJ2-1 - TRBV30 CAWSDWREGRGNEQFF TGTGCCTGGAGTGATTGGCGGGAGGGTCGGGGCAATGAGCAGTTCTTC
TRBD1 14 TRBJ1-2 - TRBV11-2 CASSIGQAIWGYTF TGTGCCAGCAGCATAGGACAGGCTATATGGGGCTACACCTTC
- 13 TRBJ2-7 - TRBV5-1 CASSQGVSYEQYF TGCGCCAGCAGCCAAGGGGTTTCCTACGAGCAGTACTTC
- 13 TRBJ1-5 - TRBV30 CAWSVYSNQPQHF TGTGCCTGGAGTGTCTATAGCAATCAGCCCCAGCATTTT
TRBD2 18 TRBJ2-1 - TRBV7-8 CASSPLPGTSENYNEQFF TGTGCCAGCAGCCCCTTACCCGGGACTAGCGAGAACTACAATGAGCAGTTCTTC
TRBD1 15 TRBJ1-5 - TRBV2 CASSEGAGGLQPQHF TGTGCCAGCAGTGAAGGGGCAGGGGGTCTCCAGCCCCAGCATTTT
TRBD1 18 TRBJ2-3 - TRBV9 CASSVGTGLVQVTDTQYF TGTGCCAGCAGCGTGGGGACAGGGTTAGTTCAGGTCACAGATACGCAGTATTTT
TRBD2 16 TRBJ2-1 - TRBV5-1 CASSPTSGNRHNEQFF TGCGCCAGCAGCCCAACTAGCGGGAACCGCCACAATGAGCAGTTCTTC
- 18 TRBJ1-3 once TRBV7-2 CASSLALSGAPSRNTIYF TGTGCCAGCAGCTTAGCGTTGTCAGGGGCTCCCTCTAGAAACACCATATATTTT
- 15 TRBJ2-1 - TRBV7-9 CASADRRSAGAGEFF TGTGCCAGCGCTGATAGAAGGTCGGCTGGGGCCGGCGAGTTCTTC
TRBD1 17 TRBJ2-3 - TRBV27 CASSLYRGRDSTDTQYF TGTGCCAGCAGTTTATACAGGGGGCGCGATTCCACAGATACGCAGTATTTT
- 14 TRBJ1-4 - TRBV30 CAWSDGLTGEKLFF TGTGCCTGGAGTGACGGACTTACAGGGGAAAAACTGTTTTTT
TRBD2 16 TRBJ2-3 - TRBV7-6 CASSITGGSLTDTQYF TGTGCCAGCAGCATCACCGGCGGGAGCTTGACAGATACGCAGTATTTT